This T cell receptor (beta chain) was identified in a study of T cells in Graves' hyperthyroidism and ophthalmopathy. About the research overall: Peripheral blood was taken when the disease was first diagnosed, before any treatment began.

The investigators amplified TCR beta CDR3 regions from RNA transcripts. HTBI primers were used for first-round RT-PCR of the TCR CDR3. TCRdb used MiXCR to reprocess the multiplex PCR reads, holding one entry per CDR3 protein. The sample has roughly 240,000 distinct CDR3 sequences; almost 25% are singletons. This clonotype came up many times. Its antigen is not identified. General study points: A model using 13 V-J features told ophthalmopathy apart from stable hyperthyroidism. Blood also contained most expanded thyroid clonotypes above 0.001.

V lost 5 bases, J lost 0 bases, and 6 bases stayed unmatched. The CDR3 sequence is 14 residues long. Germline V gene data show CDR1 as DFQATT and CDR2 as SNEGSKA (reference sequence). Uncontrolled infection, other autoimmune disease, pregnancy and lactation each barred patients from inclusion. The J gene is TRBJ2-7, the V gene TRBV20-1; TRBD2 matches at 8 bases. This sequence originates from a woman in her forties with Graves' ophthalmopathy. Input material: blood. CDR3 sequence: CSAAGGGPSYEQYF. The DNA for the CDR3 is TGCAGTGCTGCGGGGGGAGGACCCTCCTACGAGCAGTACTTC.